The 25 T cell receptor beta chains listed next were all sequenced from one sample in a study of blood T cell repertoires in COVID-19. Sequencing used immunoSEQ multiplex PCR; TCRdb keeps in-frame clones, though not all of them. The table records about 190,000 clones, 85% to 90% of them present only once. The sequenced material came from peripheral blood. The receptors stem from a man in his forties or fifties with acute or convalescent COVID-19.

CDR3 sequence reads: CASSSGTPGRGTEAFF. The CDR3 nucleotides read TGTGCCAGCAGTTCCGGGACCCCCGGGCGGGGCACTGAAGCTTTCTTT. The chain employs TRBV6-5 and TRBJ1-1, with D possibly being TRBD1 (5 bases). The CDR3 loop spans 16 amino acids. V lost 4 bases to trimming and J lost 4 bases, with 19 bases between them. CDR1 and CDR2 (germline): MNHEY, SVGAGI.

The sample holds one count of this clone. The chain joins TRBV18 to TRBJ2-1; unclear D gene. Germline CDR1 reads KGHSH; CDR2 reads LQKENI. The germline V and J ends were trimmed by 1 base and 9 bases, with 10 bases remaining between them. The CDR3 loop spans 13 amino acids. The CDR3 nucleotides read TGTGCCAGCTCACCACAAGGAGTCGCTGAGCAGTTCTTC. Translated: CASSPQGVAEQFF.

This chain joins TRBV30 and TRBJ1-5; the D gene is possibly TRBD1 (6 bases). This CDR3 has 14 residues. Trimming took off 0 bases at V and 6 bases at J, with 12 bases between the two ends. In germline, CDR1 is GTSNPN, CDR2 SVGIG (reference sequence). The CDR3 sequence is CAWSVLAGVQPQHF. CDR3 DNA sequence: TGTGCCTGGAGTGTACTGGCAGGGGTTCAGCCCCAGCATTTT.

The rearrangement joins TRBV15 to TRBJ2-2, with a possible D match to TRBD1 (6 bases). Germline CDR1 and CDR2: LNHNV and YYDKDF (reference sequence). This CDR3 has 16 residues. Trimming took off 0 bases at V and 1 base at J, with 9 bases between the two ends. As DNA, the CDR3 is TGTGCCACCAGCAGAGAAGGCAGGGGGAACACCGGGGAGCTGTTTTTT. Protein: CATSREGRGNTGELFF.

This chain joins TRBV11-2 and TRBJ1-2; possible D gene TRBD1, 5 bases. The CDR3 covers 12 residues. The germline gives CDR1 SGHAT, CDR2 FQNNGV. The V gene lost 4 bases and the J gene lost 6 bases, with 9 bases spanning the gap. CDR3 residues: CASSSGHDGYTF. CDR3 DNA: TGTGCCAGCAGCTCCGGACATGATGGCTACACCTTC.

This sequence joins TRBV13 and TRBJ1-3; D is perhaps TRBD1 (6 bases). Trimming pared 6 bases from V and 0 bases from J, leaving 15 bases between. The CDR3 extends over 16 amino acids. Germline values: CDR1 PRHDT, CDR2 FYEKMQ (reference sequence). As DNA, the CDR3 is TGTGCCAGCAGTCCTATTGGACAGCCCTCTGGAAACACCATATATTTT. It codes for CASSPIGQPSGNTIYF.

The chain recombines TRBV4-1 with TRBJ1-1; a possible D gene is TRBD1 (6 bases). The CDR3 has 15 amino acids. V lost 1 base and J 2 bases, leaving 11 bases between the germline ends. Germline lookup yields CDR1 MGHRA and CDR2 YSYEKL. CDR3 amino acids: CASSQGRGTNTEAFF. Here the CDR3 DNA reads TGCGCCAGCAGCCAAGGGCGGGGGACAAACACTGAAGCTTTCTTT.

This clone came up once. This chain joins TRBV27 and TRBJ2-1; D not resolved. CDR1 MNHEY and CDR2 SMNVEV come from the germline V gene (reference sequence). Trimming stripped 9 bases from V and 5 bases from J, with 14 bases between. This CDR3 comprises 13 residues. The CDR3 loop is CASKGNSNNEQFF. CDR3 in DNA: TGTGCCAGTAAAGGTAACAGCAACAATGAGCAGTTCTTC.

This sequence joins TRBV7-9 and TRBJ1-5; D not resolved. CDR3 length: 14 amino acids. The ends were cut back, 5 bases at V and 3 bases at J, with 11 bases in the middle. CDR1 is SEHNR, CDR2 FQNEAQ, per germline (reference sequence). The CDR3 reads CASSRDTSNQPQHF. The CDR3, as DNA: TGTGCCAGCAGCAGAGACACGTCCAATCAGCCCCAGCATTTT.

The sample holds a few counts of this clone. The chain has TRBV5-1 and TRBJ2-7, with 8 bases identical to TRBD1. Germline V gene lookup returns CDR1 SGHRS and CDR2 YFSETQ. The CDR3 spans 15 residues. V shed 0 bases, J shed 4 bases, and the junction held 6 bases outside the gene matches. CDR3 in DNA: TGCGCCAGCAGCTTGGGAGGGACAGGCACTTACGAGCAGTACGTC. Encoded protein: CASSLGGTGTYEQYV.

The J gene is TRBJ1-2, the V gene TRBV27; TRBD1 agrees at 8 bases. The J segment lost 4 bases and the V segment lost 6 bases, leaving 7 bases of the junction unmatched. From germline, CDR1 is MNHEY and CDR2 SMNVEV (reference sequence). This CDR3 contains 14 residues. Here the CDR3 reads CASRRGQGGYGYTF. CDR3 coding DNA: TGTGCCAGCAGACGTGGACAGGGTGGCTATGGCTACACCTTC.

The chain links TRBV4-3 to TRBJ2-6; D perhaps matches TRBD2 (5 bases). V lost 0 bases and J 4 bases, leaving 7 bases between the germline ends. The CDR3 loop spans 15 amino acids. The germline V gene has CDR1 LGHNA and CDR2 YSLEER. The CDR3 sequence: CASSQETGGANVLTF. CDR3 DNA: TGCGCCAGCAGCCAAGAGACGGGAGGGGCCAACGTCCTGACTTTC.

The chain carries TRBV10-3 and TRBJ2-7, with 7 bases matching TRBD2. This CDR3 has 14 amino acids. Trimming took 7 bases from V and 3 from J; bases not matched to a gene: 9. Per germline, CDR1 ENHRY and CDR2 SYGVKD. The CDR3 coding sequence is TGTGCCATCACTAGGGGAGGGCCTGACTACGAGCAGTACTTC. Encoded protein: CAITRGGPDYEQYF.

This chain connects TRBV6-2 or TRBV6-3 to TRBJ2-3, with D possibly TRBD1 on 6 matching bases. The CDR3 contains 16 residues. The germline gives CDR1 MNHEY, CDR2 SVGEGT. Trimming removed 5 bases at V and 2 bases at J, with 17 bases between. For the CDR3, the DNA is TGTGCCAGCAGTGATCCCCTGACAGGCTTCACAGATACGCAGTATTTT. Amino acid sequence: CASSDPLTGFTDTQYF.

This chain uses TRBV6-5 with TRBJ2-7; maybe TRBD1 (6 bases). The germline V and J ends were trimmed by 2 bases and 2 bases, with 10 bases remaining between them. Germline assignment: CDR1 MNHEY and CDR2 SVGAGI. The CDR3 runs 14 residues. Written as DNA, the CDR3 is TGTGCCAGCAGTTACGGACAGCCAGCCTACGAGCAGTACTTC. It specifies CASSYGQPAYEQYF.

This clone was observed once. The chain is built from TRBV19 and TRBJ1-4; perhaps TRBD1 as D (5 bases). Trimming shortened V by 5 bases and J by 2 bases, and 9 bases separated the two germline ends. This CDR3 has 14 residues. Germline V gene data show CDR1 as LNHDA and CDR2 as SQIVND (reference sequence). CDR3 nucleotide sequence: TGTGCCAGTAGTTCGGGGGGGACTAATGAAAAACTGTTTTTT. Translation: CASSSGGTNEKLFF.

The V and J genes are TRBV5-4 and TRBJ2-3; no firm D call. In germline, CDR1 is SGHNT, CDR2 YYREEE (reference sequence). V was shortened by 4 bases and J by 6 bases, with 9 bases between the two germline ends. The CDR3 has 12 amino acids. Written as DNA, the CDR3 is TGTGCCAGCAGCACTCCCAGGGATACGCAGTATTTT. The encoded protein is CASSTPRDTQYF.

The chain combines TRBV28 with TRBJ2-7, with D possibly matching TRBD2 (5 bases). The germline gives CDR1 MDHEN, CDR2 SYDVKM. This CDR3 has 14 residues. Between the trimmed V and J ends, which lost 3 bases and 3 bases, there was a span of 12 bases. The CDR3 nucleotides read TGTGCCAGCAGTTTCCGGGGTTCGAGCTACGAGCAGTACGTC. Encoded protein: CASSFRGSSYEQYV.

V gene TRBV5-5 combines with J gene TRBJ1-5, with D possibly being TRBD1 (6 bases). V dropped 0 bases and J dropped 11 bases, with 18 bases sitting between them. CDR1 is SGHKS, CDR2 YYEKEE, per germline (reference sequence). CDR3 size: 15 residues. Written as DNA, the CDR3 is TGTGCCAGCAGCTTGGTGGCGACAGGATTGACGTCCCAGCATTTT. It specifies CASSLVATGLTSQHF.

The genes are TRBV2 and TRBJ1-5, with D perhaps matching TRBD1 (6 bases). From germline, CDR1 is SNHLY and CDR2 FYNNEI. V was shortened by 6 bases and J by 3 bases, with 12 bases between the two germline ends. The CDR3 totals 14 residues. CDR3 DNA sequence: TGTGCCAGCAGCGAACAGGGCTACAATCAGCCCCAGCATTTT. It specifies CASSEQGYNQPQHF.

The V call is TRBV14, the J call TRBJ2-5, with D perhaps matching TRBD1 (6 bases). Trimming took off 4 bases at V and 4 bases at J, with 10 bases between the two ends. The CDR3 extends over 13 amino acids. Germline V lookup: CDR1 SGHDN, CDR2 FVKESK. Here the CDR3 reads CASSRLRGETQYF. Written as DNA, the CDR3 is TGTGCCAGCAGCCGCCTCAGGGGAGAGACCCAGTACTTC. The whole variable domain, remainder taken from reference TRBV14 and TRBJ2-5, is EAGVTQFPSHSVIEKGQTVTLRCDPISGHDNLYWYRRVMGKEIKFLLHFVKESKQDESGMPNNRFLAERTGGTYSTLKVQPAELEDSGVYFCASSRLRGETQYFGPGTRLLVL.

The chain employs TRBV7-3 and TRBJ2-4; tentative D call: TRBD1 (6 bases). CDR3 size: 13 residues. Germline assignment: CDR1 SGHTA and CDR2 FQGTGA. Trimming shortened V by 6 bases and J by 8 bases, and 14 bases separated the two germline ends. The DNA of the CDR3 is TGTGCCAGCAGTTTAGACAGGCGTGACATTCAGTACTTC. Residues: CASSLDRRDIQYF.

J is TRBJ2-4 and V is TRBV5-4; 7 bases align to TRBD1. Germline V gene lookup returns CDR1 SGHNT and CDR2 YYREEE (reference sequence). The CDR3 covers 15 residues. Trimming took 4 bases from V and 6 from J; bases not matched to a gene: 10. The CDR3, as DNA: TGTGCCAGCAGCACCACCGGGACAGCAGGAAACATTCAGTACTTC. Its translation: CASSTTGTAGNIQYF.

V gene TRBV2 combines with J gene TRBJ1-6, with 7 bases aligning to TRBD1. CDR3 length: 13 amino acids. Germline values: CDR1 SNHLY, CDR2 FYNNEI. The V segment lost 4 bases and the J segment 12 bases; nucleotides outside the gene matches: 6. The chain's CDR3 is CASSGDRVKPLHF. The CDR3 DNA is TGTGCCAGCAGTGGGGACAGAGTAAAACCCCTCCACTTT.

This chain links TRBV10-3 with TRBJ2-5; D is undetermined. This CDR3 has 15 amino acids. The V end was cut by 3 bases, the J end by 5 bases, with 16 bases between. CDR1 is ENHRY, CDR2 SYGVKD, per germline. The CDR3 sequence: CAISESRNGVETQYF. The CDR3 bases are TGTGCCATCAGTGAAAGTAGGAATGGAGTTGAGACCCAGTACTTC.